This T cell receptor beta chain originates from a study of shared clonotypes between healthy human individuals. Study-level background: Researchers drew samples from two women and three men aged 18 to 49. CD8 memory received one plate per donor, CD8 naive two, CD4 memory three and CD4 naive three.

CDR3 length: 12 amino acids. The germline gives CDR1 KGHSH, CDR2 LQKENI. In regard to this clone: Relative to the germline gene, one junction end is altered; a read error may explain this.

Assay: immunoSEQ multiplex PCR; the TCRdb copy retains only in-frame clones and omits some. The profile covers about 2.4 million clones, with approximately 93% appearing a single time and roughly 0.39% taken by the ten largest. Nashville, Tennessee was home to all donors, each a Caucasian adult. This chain joins TRBV18 and TRBJ1-1; D gene uncertain. Specimen: naive CD4+ T cells from PBMCs. The subset: CD45RA+ positively selected. This TCR was sampled from a man aged 18 to 29 in good health. Some clones in this sample may be carry-over from other donors' samples. DNA of the CDR3: TGTGCCAGCACATCACGGAACCGTGAAGTTTTCTTT. It specifies CASTSRNREVFF.